The next 14 T cell receptor beta chains were all read from a single sample in a study of human T cells and chemical hapten exposure. Using its own MiXCR run on the RACE reads, TCRdb lists one record per CDR3 protein. The sample contains approximately 100,000 distinct CDR3 sequences, around 10% of which appear only once. Time point of the sample: patch test 1, 2 weeks after DPC sensitization. Treatment noted: therapeutic diphenylcyclopropenone sensitization with weekly scalp DPC. This material consisted of whole blood, taken in connection with sensitization to the hapten diphenylcyclopropenone (DPC). These receptors were taken from a woman aged 40 to 49 with alopecia areata. Some clones in this sample may be carry-over from other donors' samples.

This chain connects TRBV18 to TRBJ1-1, with a possible D match to TRBD1 (6 bases). This CDR3 is 17 amino acids long. Trimming left V 0 bases short and J 4 bases short, with 18 bases between. From germline, CDR1 is KGHSH and CDR2 LQKENI. DNA of the CDR3: TGTGCCAGCTCACCACCAACCTCACAGGGTGGCGGCACTGAAGCTTTCTTT. This translates into CASSPPTSQGGGTEAFF.

This clonotype showed up many times. This chain connects TRBV7-2 to TRBJ1-5; D unresolved. From germline, CDR1 is SGHTA and CDR2 FQGNSA. Trimming cost V 5 bases and J 9 bases, with 14 bases left between them. The CDR3 totals 13 residues. This chain's CDR3 is CASSPASPGPQHF. Written as DNA, the CDR3 is TGTGCCAGCAGCCCGGCGTCACCGGGGCCCCAGCATTTT.

This clonotype was recorded a few times. The chain recombines TRBV3-1 with TRBJ2-3, with 10 bases fitting TRBD2. The V gene's germline CDR1 is LGHDT and CDR2 YNNKEL (reference sequence). The CDR3 covers 17 residues. The junction had 11 bases not matched to a gene; V was cut back by 1 base and J by 7 bases. The CDR3 region is CASSQAAIAGGIYTQYF. The CDR3 DNA reads as TGTGCCAGCAGCCAAGCCGCTATAGCGGGAGGAATATATACGCAGTATTTT.

This clonotype was recorded at least ten times. The V and J genes are TRBV4-3 and TRBJ1-2; no firm D call. Trimming cost V 0 bases and J 3 bases, with 5 bases left between them. Germline V gives CDR1 LGHNA, CDR2 YSLEER. The CDR3 has 13 amino acids. The CDR3 reads CASSQENDYGYTF. DNA of the CDR3: TGCGCCAGCAGCCAAGAGAACGACTATGGCTACACCTTC.

This clonotype was seen at least ten times. The V gene is TRBV12-3 or TRBV12-4, the J gene TRBJ2-7, with 7 bases fitting TRBD1. The V and J ends lost 5 bases and 1 base, in that order; junction bases with no gene match: 8. This CDR3 contains 15 residues. This CDR3 is CASSPPGQRSYEQYF. As DNA, the CDR3 is TGTGCCAGCAGTCCTCCGGGACAGAGGTCCTACGAGCAGTACTTC.

This clonotype showed up many times. Since no conserved phenylalanine or tryptophan closes the CDR3, a read error is the likely cause. It is unclear where the CDR3 begins or ends on the DNA, so no DNA is shown, and the CDR3 is as TCRdb lists it. The genes are TRBV7-7 and TRBJ1-2. In germline, CDR1 is SSHAT, CDR2 FNYEAQ (reference sequence). The CDR3 length is 8 residues, termini included. CDR3 protein: CASSQVLS.

This chain connects TRBV14 to TRBJ1-1, with D hard to call. The ends were cut back, 8 bases at V and 1 base at J, with 11 bases in the middle. The germline V gene has CDR1 SGHDN and CDR2 FVKESK. The CDR3 runs to 13 residues. The CDR3 coding sequence is TGTGCCAGCGGCCGGCAGCCGAACACTGAAGCTTTCTTT. Its translation is CASGRQPNTEAFF. The variable domain in full, completed from reference TRBV14 and TRBJ1-1, reads EAGVTQFPSHSVIEKGQTVTLRCDPISGHDNLYWYRRVMGKEIKFLLHFVKESKQDESGMPNNRFLAERTGGTYSTLKVQPAELEDSGVYFCASGRQPNTEAFFGQGTRLTVV.

The table lists this clonotype with a few counts. The chain links TRBV29-1 to TRBJ1-1, with D tentatively TRBD1 (6 bases). The CDR3 is 12 amino acids. From germline, CDR1 is SQVTM and CDR2 ANQGSEA. V was pared by 2 bases and J by 3 bases, with 7 bases between. The CDR3 spells CSVEYRDTEAFF. CDR3 in DNA: TGCAGCGTTGAATACAGGGACACTGAAGCTTTCTTT.

The J gene is TRBJ2-1, the V gene TRBV27, with TRBD1 matching 9 bases. J was trimmed by 6 bases and V by 10 bases; bases with no gene match: 7. The CDR3 runs to 13 residues. Germline values: CDR1 MNHEY, CDR2 SMNVEV (reference sequence). The chain's CDR3 is CATRDRAINEQFF. CDR3 in DNA: TGTGCCACCAGGGACAGGGCGATCAATGAGCAGTTCTTC.

This clonotype was found many times. This chain uses TRBV9 with TRBJ2-2, with unresolved D. The CDR3 loop spans 14 amino acids. The germline gives CDR1 SGDLS, CDR2 YYNGEE. V lost 0 bases to trimming and J lost 7 bases, with 10 bases between them. The CDR3 DNA is TGTGCCAGCAGCGTAGTAGAAGGCAACGGGGAGCTGTTTTTT. Protein product: CASSVVEGNGELFF.

This clonotype was seen at least ten times. CDR3 protein: CSAMRGGPGEAFF. In DNA, the CDR3 is TGCAGTGCTATGAGGGGGGGCCCCGGAGAAGCTTTCTTT. The chain joins TRBV20-1 to TRBJ1-1, with D perhaps TRBD1 (6 bases). The CDR3 is 13 residues long. The germline gives CDR1 DFQATT, CDR2 SNEGSKA (reference sequence). Between the trimmed V and J ends, which lost 4 bases and 8 bases, there was a span of 17 bases.

This chain uses TRBV7-9 with TRBJ2-4; 7 bases line up with TRBD1. V was clipped by 5 bases and J by 3 bases; unmatched bases: 19. The CDR3 is 19 residues long. The germline CDR1 and CDR2 sequences are SEHNR and FQNEAQ (reference sequence). The CDR3 region has the DNA TGTGCCAGCAGCCGATTGACAGGGCAGAATACGTACGGCAAAAACATTCAGTACTTC. It yields the protein CASSRLTGQNTYGKNIQYF.

In its sample, this clonotype was seen a few times. The chain links TRBV2 to TRBJ2-3; TRBD2 aligns across 10 bases. Losses at the gene ends were 6 bases for V and 3 bases for J; bases not matched to a gene: 6. Germline V gene sequence: CDR1 SNHLY, CDR2 FYNNEI. The CDR3 has 15 residues. The CDR3 region has the DNA TGTGCCAGCAGGGGGACTAGCGACCATACAGATACGCAGTATTTT. Translated, it gives CASRGTSDHTDTQYF. The variable domain in full, completed from reference TRBV2 and TRBJ2-3, reads EPEVTQTPSHQVTQMGQEVILRCVPISNHLYFYWYRQILGQKVEFLVSFYNNEISEKSEIFDDQFSVERPDGSNFTLKIRSTKLEDSAMYFCASRGTSDHTDTQYFGPGTRLTVL.

This clonotype was found many times. The V call is TRBV6-2 or TRBV6-3, the J call TRBJ1-1; no clear D gene. Germline values: CDR1 MNHEY, CDR2 SVGEGT. The CDR3 runs 18 residues. The V and J ends lost 5 bases and 3 bases respectively, with 25 bases between them. The CDR3 nucleotides are TGTGCCAGCAGTGCGATTCTTCCCAGGAGGAAAGGAGACACTGAAGCTTTCTTT. As protein: CASSAILPRRKGDTEAFF.